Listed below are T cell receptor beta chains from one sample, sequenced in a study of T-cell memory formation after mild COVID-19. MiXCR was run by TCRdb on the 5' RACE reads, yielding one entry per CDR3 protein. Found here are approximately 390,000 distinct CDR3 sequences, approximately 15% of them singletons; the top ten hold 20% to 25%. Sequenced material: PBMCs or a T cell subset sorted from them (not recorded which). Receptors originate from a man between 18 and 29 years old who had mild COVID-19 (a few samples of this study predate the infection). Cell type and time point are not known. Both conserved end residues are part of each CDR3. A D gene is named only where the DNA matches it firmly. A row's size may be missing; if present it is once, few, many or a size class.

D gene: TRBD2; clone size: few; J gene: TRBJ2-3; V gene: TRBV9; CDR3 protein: CASSAGLAGGPVRLTDTQYF; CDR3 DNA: TGTGCCAGCAGCGCGGGACTAGCGGGGGGCCCTGTGCGACTTACAGATACGCAGTATTTT
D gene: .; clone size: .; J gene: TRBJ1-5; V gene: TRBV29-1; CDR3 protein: CSVAGVRNQPQHF; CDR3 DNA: TGCAGCGTTGCGGGGGTCCGCAATCAGCCCCAGCATTTT
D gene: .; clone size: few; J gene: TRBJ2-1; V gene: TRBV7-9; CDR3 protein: CASTPISGDYNEQFF; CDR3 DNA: TGTGCCAGCACCCCTATTTCAGGAGACTACAATGAGCAGTTCTTC
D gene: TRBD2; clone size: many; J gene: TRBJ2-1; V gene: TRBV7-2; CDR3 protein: CASSGLAYNEQFF; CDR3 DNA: TGTGCCAGCAGTGGACTAGCGTACAATGAGCAGTTCTTC
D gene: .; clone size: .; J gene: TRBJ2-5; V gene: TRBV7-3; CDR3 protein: CASSFLGTETQYF; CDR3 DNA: TGTGCCAGCAGCTTTCTAGGGACGGAGACCCAGTACTTC
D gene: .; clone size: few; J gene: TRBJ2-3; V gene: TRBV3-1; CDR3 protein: CASSQARRRDTQYF; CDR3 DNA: TGTGCCAGCAGCCAAGCCAGAAGAAGAGATACGCAGTATTTT
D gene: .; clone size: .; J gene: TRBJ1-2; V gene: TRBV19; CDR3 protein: CASSIAFTRSNYGYTF; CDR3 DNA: TGTGCCAGTAGTATAGCCTTCACACGATCTAACTATGGCTACACCTTC
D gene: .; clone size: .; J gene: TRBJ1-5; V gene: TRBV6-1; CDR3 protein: CASVARGPGVQPQHF; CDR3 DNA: TGTGCCAGCGTTGCCAGGGGCCCGGGCGTTCAGCCCCAGCATTTT
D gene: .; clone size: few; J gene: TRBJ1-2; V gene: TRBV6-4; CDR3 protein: CASSDGRYGYTF; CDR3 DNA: TGTGCCAGCAGTGACGGTAGATATGGCTACACCTTC
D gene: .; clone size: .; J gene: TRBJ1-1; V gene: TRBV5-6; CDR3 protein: CASSFLQGYTEAFF; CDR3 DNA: TGTGCCAGCAGCTTTCTGCAGGGCTACACTGAAGCTTTCTTT
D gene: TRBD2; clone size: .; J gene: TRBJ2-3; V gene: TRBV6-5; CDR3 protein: CASKASGGSSTDTQYF; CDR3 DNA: TGTGCCAGCAAGGCTAGCGGGGGATCTAGCACAGATACGCAGTATTTT
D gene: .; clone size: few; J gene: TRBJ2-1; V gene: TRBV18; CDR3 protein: CASSPGERNEQFF; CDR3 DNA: TGTGCCAGCTCACCGGGGGAACGAAATGAGCAGTTCTTC
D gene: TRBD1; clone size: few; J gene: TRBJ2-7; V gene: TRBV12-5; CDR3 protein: CASGDRDEQYF; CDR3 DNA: TGTGCTAGTGGAGACAGGGACGAGCAGTACTTC
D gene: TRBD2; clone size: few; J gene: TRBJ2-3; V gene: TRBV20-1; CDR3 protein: CSARDPLAGADTQYF; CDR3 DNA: TGCAGTGCTAGAGATCCCCTAGCGGGGGCAGATACGCAGTATTTT
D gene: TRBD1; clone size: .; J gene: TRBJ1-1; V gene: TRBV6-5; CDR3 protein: CASSNRGRDTEAFF; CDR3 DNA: TGTGCCAGCAGTAACAGGGGACGTGACACTGAAGCTTTCTTT
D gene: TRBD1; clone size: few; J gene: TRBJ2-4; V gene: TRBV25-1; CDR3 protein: CASSESTGGNVKNIQYF; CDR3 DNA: TGTGCCAGCAGTGAATCAACAGGGGGCAATGTCAAAAACATTCAGTACTTC
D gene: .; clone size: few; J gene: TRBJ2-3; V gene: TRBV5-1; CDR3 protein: CASSPGVGGLYVTDTQYF; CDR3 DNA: TGCGCCAGCAGCCCCGGGGTAGGGGGGCTCTATGTCACAGATACGCAGTATTTT
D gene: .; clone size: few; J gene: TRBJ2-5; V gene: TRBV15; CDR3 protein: CATSRRPGSGEETQYF; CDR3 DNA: TGTGCCACCAGCAGACGACCCGGGTCCGGTGAGGAGACCCAGTACTTC
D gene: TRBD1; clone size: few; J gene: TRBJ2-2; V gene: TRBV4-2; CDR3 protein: CASKQEGTGGYGTGELFF; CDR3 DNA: TGTGCCAGCAAACAAGAGGGGACAGGGGGCTACGGGACCGGGGAGCTGTTTTTT
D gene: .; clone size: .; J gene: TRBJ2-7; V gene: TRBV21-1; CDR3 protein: CASSNGRIYEQYF; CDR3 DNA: TGTGCCAGCAGCAATGGGCGGATCTACGAGCAGTACTTC
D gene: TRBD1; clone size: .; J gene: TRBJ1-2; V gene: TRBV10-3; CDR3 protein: CAISETGAYGYTF; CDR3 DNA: TGTGCCATCAGTGAAACAGGGGCGTATGGCTACACCTTC
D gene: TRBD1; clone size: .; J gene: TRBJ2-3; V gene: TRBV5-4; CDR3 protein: CASSLGDRGHTDTQYF; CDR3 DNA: TGTGCCAGCAGCTTGGGCGACAGGGGTCACACAGATACGCAGTATTTT
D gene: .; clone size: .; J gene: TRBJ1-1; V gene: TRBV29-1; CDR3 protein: CSVELNTEAFF; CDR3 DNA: TGCAGCGTTGAATTGAACACTGAAGCTTTCTTT
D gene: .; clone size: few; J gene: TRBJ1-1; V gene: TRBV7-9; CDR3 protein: CASSLVGRDSAFF; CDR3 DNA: TGTGCCAGCAGCTTAGTAGGAAGGGATTCAGCTTTCTTT